This T cell receptor (beta chain) was documented in a study of STAT5B mutations in CD4+ large granular lymphocyte leukemia. Controls came from buffy coats of healthy blood donors. This table comes from immunoSEQ multiplex PCR, and its TCRdb copy is limited to in-frame clones, with some not included. The repertoire includes roughly 32,000 clones, 65% to 80% of them detected once, and approximately 2.3% sits in the top ten. As regards this clone: The antigen is unknown.

Study outcomes and limitations: Patient CD4-sorted repertoires looked more clonal than healthy CD4+ repertoires, even without putative leukemic clones.

The receptor comes from a human donor in good health. Sequenced: CD4+ T cells from blood buffy coats.

In nucleotides, the CDR3 is TGTGCCAGCAGTTACAAGGGGTCGTGGGGGGAGCTGTTTTTT. Protein product: CASSYKGSWGELFF. The chain combines TRBV6-5 with TRBJ2-2, with D tentatively TRBD1 (5 bases). CDR1 is MNHEY and CDR2 is SVGAGI in the germline V gene. V was cut by 2 bases and J by 8 bases, with 12 bases left in between. The CDR3 covers 14 residues.